A selection of T cell receptor beta chains follows, all from one sample in a study of blood T cell repertoires in COVID-19. The method was immunoSEQ multiplex PCR; TCRdb's version includes in-frame clones alone and lacks a portion of them. In the table there are about 110,000 clones, 55% to 75% of which are singletons. Specimen: peripheral blood. The receptors derive from a woman in her thirties or forties with acute or convalescent COVID-19. Both conserved end residues are part of each CDR3. D genes are given only for firm matches. A clone size is listed for some rows: how often the clone was seen (once, few, many), or a class if it is expanded.

v_gene: TRBV7-9; abundance: .; j_gene: TRBJ1-4; d_gene: .; CDR3nt: TGTGCCAGCAGACTACCGGAGTCAACTAATGAAAAACTGTTTTTT; CDR3aa: CASRLPESTNEKLFF
v_gene: TRBV3-1/TRBV3-2; abundance: .; j_gene: TRBJ1-1; d_gene: TRBD1; CDR3nt: TGTGCCAGCAGCTTTAGCAGGGGGGTGAACACTGAAGCTTTCTTT; CDR3aa: CASSFSRGVNTEAFF
v_gene: TRBV5-1; abundance: .; j_gene: TRBJ2-7; d_gene: TRBD2; CDR3nt: TGCGCCAGCAGCTGGCGGGGACTAGCGGGGGGCCAGAGCTCCTACGAGCAGTACTTC; CDR3aa: CASSWRGLAGGQSSYEQYF
v_gene: TRBV6-5; abundance: .; j_gene: TRBJ2-1; d_gene: .; CDR3nt: TGTGCCAGCCAACCCGTGACCAGGGATGAGCAGTTCTTC; CDR3aa: CASQPVTRDEQFF
v_gene: TRBV19; abundance: .; j_gene: TRBJ2-5; d_gene: TRBD1; CDR3nt: TGTGCCAGTAGTCGTCGGGACAGGGGCATCGGTGTCGGGGGAGAGACCCAGTACTTC; CDR3aa: CASSRRDRGIGVGGETQYF
v_gene: TRBV11-1; abundance: many; j_gene: TRBJ2-1; d_gene: .; CDR3nt: TGTGCCAGCAGCTTAGCGGGCCGAAATGAGCAGTTCTTC; CDR3aa: CASSLAGRNEQFF
v_gene: TRBV5-4; abundance: .; j_gene: TRBJ1-2; d_gene: TRBD1; CDR3nt: TGTGCCAGCAGCTCGAAGACAGGGTTCAACTATGGCTACACCTTC; CDR3aa: CASSSKTGFNYGYTF
v_gene: TRBV7-2; abundance: .; j_gene: TRBJ1-5; d_gene: .; CDR3nt: TGTGCCAGCAGCTTAGTAGATCAGCCCCAGCATTTT; CDR3aa: CASSLVDQPQHF
v_gene: TRBV7-9; abundance: .; j_gene: TRBJ1-1; d_gene: .; CDR3nt: TGTGCCAGCAGCCGTTCGTCTGACAGCTTAGGGACTTTCTTT; CDR3aa: CASSRSSDSLGTFF
v_gene: TRBV28; abundance: .; j_gene: TRBJ2-7; d_gene: .; CDR3nt: TGTGCCAGCTTTCGGGGGGCGGACTACGAGCAGTACTTC; CDR3aa: CASFRGADYEQYF
v_gene: TRBV19; abundance: .; j_gene: TRBJ1-3; d_gene: .; CDR3nt: TGTGCCAGTAGTATATCCGGGGAGTCGCGAAACACCATATATTTT; CDR3aa: CASSISGESRNTIYF
v_gene: TRBV21-1; abundance: once; j_gene: TRBJ1-5; d_gene: .; CDR3nt: TGTGCCAGCAGCAACTGTTACAGGGAACGCAATCAGCCCCAGCATTTT; CDR3aa: CASSNCYRERNQPQHF
v_gene: TRBV28; abundance: once; j_gene: TRBJ2-7; d_gene: TRBD1; CDR3nt: TGTGCCAGCAGTTGGCCCGGGACAGGGGATTACGAGCAGTACTTC; CDR3aa: CASSWPGTGDYEQYF
v_gene: TRBV2; abundance: .; j_gene: TRBJ2-1; d_gene: TRBD2; CDR3nt: TGTGCCAGCAGTCGAATCGGGGGGGCCAGCGATGAGCAGTTCTTC; CDR3aa: CASSRIGGASDEQFF
v_gene: TRBV19; abundance: .; j_gene: TRBJ1-5; d_gene: .; CDR3nt: TGTGCCAGTAGCCCCCAGGGATTTCAGCCCCAGCATTTT; CDR3aa: CASSPQGFQPQHF
v_gene: TRBV6-1; abundance: .; j_gene: TRBJ2-7; d_gene: TRBD2; CDR3nt: TGTGCCAGCAGTGAGTCCAGGGACTACTACGAGCAGTACTTC; CDR3aa: CASSESRDYYEQYF